The sequence of this TCR beta chain was determined in a study of shared clonotypes between healthy human individuals (dated by TCRdb to 2020 to 2021). Describing the broader study: The cohort included a few men and a couple of women between 18 and 49 years of age. To estimate repertoire size and how much clonotype sharing occurs between individuals, the study deeply sequenced the blood TCR repertoires of five healthy adults. Libraries were prepared and TCR repertoires were sequenced by different laboratories using diverse techniques, in order to increase sequencing depth and limit assay-specific biases. For each donor, three plates each were used for CD4 naive and CD4 memory, two plates were used for CD8 naive, and one plate was used for CD8 memory. Per donor, leukapheresis produced somewhere between about 0.94 and 9 billion PBMCs. What the work shows at the level of the full study, not this receptor alone: Higher generation probabilities were observed for clonotypes shared by all four sorted-subset donors than for non-shared clonotypes. Pairwise subsampling indicated that sequencing depth was expected to affect the degree of clonotype sharing among donors. When several donors were compared, the shared fraction of clonotypes was about 5% for naive CD4, about 4% for naive CD8, 2.3% for memory CD4, and 0.4% for memory CD8. The small number of donors limited the genetic and exposure-history diversity represented. Only blood was sampled, and tissue TCR repertoires likely differ from those in blood. Rarefaction of sorted-subset datasets indicated incomplete sequencing despite the large sequencing depth. Naive subsets generally had larger estimated clonotype richness than memory subsets.

Comments on this clone: It lacks a known antigen. No base quality values were provided; no much bigger clone lies one nucleotide off.

The germline V gene specifies SGDLS as CDR1 and YYNGEE as CDR2. Trimming removed 3 bases from V and 0 bases from J, leaving 10 bases between the germline ends. Taken from cysteine to phenylalanine, the CDR3 has 15 residues. Only the CDR3 part of the read is kept: 45 bases, read in frame from the first base. TCR CDR3 regions were amplified from genomic DNA by multiplex PCR using the deep immunoSEQ assay. Genomic DNA extracted from each cell subset was distributed evenly over all wells of several immunoSEQ 96-well plates, and each plate served as one replicate. Each replicate PCR for sorted subsets received around 0.2 ug genomic DNA, equal to tens of thousands of T cell genomes. The purified libraries were quantified using a Qubit 3.0 fluorometer, sized with a Bioanalyzer 2100, and then quantified again using the KAPA Library Quantification kit. Every immunoSEQ 96-well plate was sequenced on a separate single-read 150-cycle Illumina NextSeq 550 flow cell. Per the authors' processing: Because only junctional sequences without quality scores were contained in the immunoSEQ output, filtering matching that applied to full-length reads could not be performed. To assign V/J genes and CDR3, sequences were annotated against IMGT germline references using PyIR, a Python wrapper for IgBLAST v1.9. Reads with weak V/J assignments (E-value above 1e-6), missing CDR3, stop codons, out-of-frame junctions, or ambiguous translated residues were removed. V3J clonotypes were defined as sequences sharing the same inferred V gene, J gene, and CDR3 amino acid sequence. The percentage overlap between two repertoires was calculated by dividing the number of shared unique clonotypes by the size of the smaller repertoire. Repertoire richness was assessed with RTK rarefaction, the Chao1 estimator, and Recon v2.1 estimates of unobserved clonotypes. For all TCRbeta clonotypes obtained by the gDNA method from a handful of donors, generation probabilities were computed with OLGA. TCRdb retrieved this table from immuneACCESS and kept in-frame rearrangements only. Not all clones are present; in checked studies, unresolved V genes account for under half, and no reason is known for the remainder. The V and J calls and clone size were taken over from that table, and D and trimming were inferred from the DNA. Recorded for this sample are roughly 590,000 clones; roughly 96% of them occurred a single time. Roughly 0.1% of the sample is taken by the ten largest.

CD8 naive samples were obtained by positive selection for CCR7 among CD45RO-negative cells, yielding a CD45RA+CCR7+ population from which TemRA cells were excluded. The donors were healthy, HIV-negative adults who had no recently reported acute infections or vaccinations. Every donor was a Caucasian adult residing in Nashville, Tennessee, USA. Blood was collected by leukapheresis, and PBMCs were isolated by Ficoll-Histopaque density gradient centrifugation and then cryopreserved in liquid nitrogen vapor phase. Purity and quantity of every magnetically sorted T cell population were checked by analytical flow cytometry. Genomic DNA was isolated from every sorted fraction and measured by UV absorbance on a Nanodrop 2000c.

Source material: naive CD8+ T cells sorted from blood. Per the publication, the cell subset or site label means: CD45RA+CCR7+. This clonotype was sampled from a woman aged 25 to 39 in good health. This chain is built from TRBV9 and TRBJ1-3, and TRBD1 may be the D gene, going by 6 matching bases. The DNA reads TGTGCCAGCAGCGACCAGGGGTACTCTGGAAACACCATATATTTT. Its product reads: CASSDQGYSGNTIYF.